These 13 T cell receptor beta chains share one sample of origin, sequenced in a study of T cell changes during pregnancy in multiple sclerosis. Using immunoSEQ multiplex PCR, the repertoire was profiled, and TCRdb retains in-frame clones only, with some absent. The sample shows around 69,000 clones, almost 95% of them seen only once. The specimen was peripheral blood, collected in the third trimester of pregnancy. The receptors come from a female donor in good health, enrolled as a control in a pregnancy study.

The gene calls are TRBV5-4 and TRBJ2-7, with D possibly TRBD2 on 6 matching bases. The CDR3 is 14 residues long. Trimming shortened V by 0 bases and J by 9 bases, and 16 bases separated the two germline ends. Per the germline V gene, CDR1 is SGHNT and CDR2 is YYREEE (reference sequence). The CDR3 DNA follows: TGTGCCAGCAGCTTGGTTGGGGATGGGGGAGGGCAGTACTTC. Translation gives CASSLVGDGGGQYF.

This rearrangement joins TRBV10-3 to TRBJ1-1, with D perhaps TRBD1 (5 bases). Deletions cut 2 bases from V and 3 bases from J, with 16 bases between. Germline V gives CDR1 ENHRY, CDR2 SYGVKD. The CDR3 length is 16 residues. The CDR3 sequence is CAISEGGGGGYTEAFF. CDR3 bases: TGTGCCATCAGTGAGGGGGGAGGAGGTGGTTACACTGAAGCTTTCTTT.

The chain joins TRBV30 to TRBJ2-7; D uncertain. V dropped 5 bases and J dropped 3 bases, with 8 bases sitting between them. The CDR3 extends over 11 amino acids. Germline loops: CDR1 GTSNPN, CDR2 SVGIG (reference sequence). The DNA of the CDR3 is TGTGCCTGGGAGTTCGGCTACGAGCAGTACTTC. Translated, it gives CAWEFGYEQYF.

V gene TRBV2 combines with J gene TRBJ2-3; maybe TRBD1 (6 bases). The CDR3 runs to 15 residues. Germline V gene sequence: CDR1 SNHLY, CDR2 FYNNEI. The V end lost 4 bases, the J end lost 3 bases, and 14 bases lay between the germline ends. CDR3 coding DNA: TGTGCCAGCAGTGGGCAGGGGATTCGGACAGATACGCAGTATTTT. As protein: CASSGQGIRTDTQYF.

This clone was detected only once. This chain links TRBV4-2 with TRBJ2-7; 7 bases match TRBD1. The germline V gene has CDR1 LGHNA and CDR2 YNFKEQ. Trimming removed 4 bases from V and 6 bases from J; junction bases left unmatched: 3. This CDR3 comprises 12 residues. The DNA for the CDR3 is TGTGCCAGCAGCCTAACAGGGGCCGAGCAGTACTTC. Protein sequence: CASSLTGAEQYF.

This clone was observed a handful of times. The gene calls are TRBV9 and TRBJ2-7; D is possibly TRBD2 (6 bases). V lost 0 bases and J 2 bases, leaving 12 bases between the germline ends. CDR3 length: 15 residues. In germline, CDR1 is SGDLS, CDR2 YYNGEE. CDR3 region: CASSVGDSPAYEQYF. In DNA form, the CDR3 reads TGTGCCAGCAGCGTAGGGGACTCCCCCGCCTACGAGCAGTACTTC.

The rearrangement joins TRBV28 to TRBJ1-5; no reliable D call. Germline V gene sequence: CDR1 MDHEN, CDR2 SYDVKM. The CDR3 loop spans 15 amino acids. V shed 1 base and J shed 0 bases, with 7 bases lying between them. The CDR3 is CASSLSGVSNQPQHF. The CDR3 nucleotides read TGTGCCAGCAGTTTATCAGGTGTTAGCAATCAGCCCCAGCATTTT.

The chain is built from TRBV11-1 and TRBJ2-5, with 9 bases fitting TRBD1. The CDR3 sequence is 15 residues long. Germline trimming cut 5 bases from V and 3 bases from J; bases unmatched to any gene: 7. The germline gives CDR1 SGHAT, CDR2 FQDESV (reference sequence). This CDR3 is CASSVRGTGKETQYF. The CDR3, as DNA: TGTGCCAGCAGCGTAAGGGGGACAGGGAAAGAGACCCAGTACTTC. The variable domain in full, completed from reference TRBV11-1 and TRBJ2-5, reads EAEVAQSPRYKITEKSQAVAFWCDPISGHATLYWYRQILGQGPELLVQFQDESVVDDSQLPKDRFSAERLKGVDSTLKIQPAELGDSAMYLCASSVRGTGKETQYFGPGTRLLVL.

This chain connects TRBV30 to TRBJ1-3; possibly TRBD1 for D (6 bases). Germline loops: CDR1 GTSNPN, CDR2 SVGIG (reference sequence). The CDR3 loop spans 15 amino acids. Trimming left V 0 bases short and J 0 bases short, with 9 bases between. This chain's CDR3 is CAWSVQGNSGNTIYF. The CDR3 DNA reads TGTGCCTGGAGTGTACAGGGAAACTCTGGAAACACCATATATTTT.

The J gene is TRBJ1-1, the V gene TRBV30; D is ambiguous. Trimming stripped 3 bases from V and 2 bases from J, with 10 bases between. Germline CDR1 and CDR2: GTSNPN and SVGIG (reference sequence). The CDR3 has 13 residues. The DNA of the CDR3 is TGTGCCTGGAGAAAGCACTCAAACACTGAAGCTTTCTTT. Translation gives CAWRKHSNTEAFF.

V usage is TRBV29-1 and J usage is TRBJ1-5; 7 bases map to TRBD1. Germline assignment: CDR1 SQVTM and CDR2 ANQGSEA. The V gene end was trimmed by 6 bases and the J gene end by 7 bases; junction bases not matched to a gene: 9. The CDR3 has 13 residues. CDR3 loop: CSVADRVDQPQHF. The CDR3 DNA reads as TGCAGCGTCGCAGACAGGGTGGACCAGCCCCAGCATTTT.

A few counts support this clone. CDR3 nucleotides: TGTGCCAGCAGCCAAGATTTCGCAGGCACCGGGGAGCTGTTTTTT. Translating gives CASSQDFAGTGELFF. The chain is built from TRBV4-2 and TRBJ2-2, with no clear D. This CDR3 spans 15 amino acids. CDR1 is LGHNA, CDR2 YNFKEQ, per germline. Deletions cut 0 bases from V and 4 bases from J, with 9 bases between.

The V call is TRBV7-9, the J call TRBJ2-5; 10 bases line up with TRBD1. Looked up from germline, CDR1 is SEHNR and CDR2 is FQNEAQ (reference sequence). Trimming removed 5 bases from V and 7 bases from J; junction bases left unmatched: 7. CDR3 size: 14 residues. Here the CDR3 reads CASSADRGPGTQYF. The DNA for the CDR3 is TGTGCCAGCAGCGCTGACAGGGGGCCAGGGACCCAGTACTTC.